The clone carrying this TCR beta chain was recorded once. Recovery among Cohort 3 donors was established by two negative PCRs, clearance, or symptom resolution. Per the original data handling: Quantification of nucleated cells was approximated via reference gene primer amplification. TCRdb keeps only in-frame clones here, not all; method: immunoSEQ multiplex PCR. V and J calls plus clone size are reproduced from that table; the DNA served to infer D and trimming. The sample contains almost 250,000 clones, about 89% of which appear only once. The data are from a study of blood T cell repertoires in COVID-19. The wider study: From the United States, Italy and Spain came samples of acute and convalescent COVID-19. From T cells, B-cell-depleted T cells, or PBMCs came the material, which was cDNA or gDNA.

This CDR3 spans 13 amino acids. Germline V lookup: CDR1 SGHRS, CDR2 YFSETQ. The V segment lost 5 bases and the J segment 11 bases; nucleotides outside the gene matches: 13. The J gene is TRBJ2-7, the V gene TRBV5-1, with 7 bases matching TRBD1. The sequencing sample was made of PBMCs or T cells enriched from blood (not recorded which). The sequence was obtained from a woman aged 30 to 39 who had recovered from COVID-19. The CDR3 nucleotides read TGCGCCAGCAGTCCTTCACGCCAGGGGGAAGAGTACTTC. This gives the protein CASSPSRQGEEYF.